This is a list of T cell receptor beta chains from one sample in a study of identical twins. TCRdb re-derived calls from the 5' RACE reads in MiXCR, one entry per CDR3 protein. The sample lists about 530,000 distinct CDR3 sequences, about a fifth occurring once. This sample was shared with a second study, whose subject was yellow fever vaccine responses in identical twins.

Material for sequencing was CD4+ T cells sorted from blood. These receptors all come from a woman younger than 35 in good health. The CDR3 runs from the conserved cysteine through the conserved F or W. Fields, in order: J gene, V gene, CDR3 length, CDR3 protein.

TRBJ2-6,TRBV6-1,15,CASRSQGSGANVLTF
TRBJ2-1,TRBV12-3/TRBV12-4,18,CASLTRVAETSGHNEQFF
TRBJ1-5,TRBV6-1,16,CASRGTGAYSNQPQHF
TRBJ2-1,TRBV3-1,15,CASSQLPGTSSGQFF
TRBJ2-2,TRBV27,18,CASSYSRPGTANTGELFF
TRBJ1-1,TRBV29-1,12,CSVETTKPEAFF
TRBJ2-3,TRBV5-1,16,CASSLGRGDSTDTQYF
TRBJ2-7,TRBV24-1,12,CATSDGAYEQYF
TRBJ2-4,TRBV4-2,19,CASSLSGGLANIAKNIQYF
TRBJ1-1,TRBV4-2,12,CASSRAVGEAFF
TRBJ2-5,TRBV24-1,14,CATSDPWASETQYF
TRBJ2-5,TRBV6-1,13,CASRKQGGETQYF
TRBJ2-7,TRBV5-1,15,CASSRPDSQGGEQYF
TRBJ2-5,TRBV28,14,CASSLWVSQETQYF
TRBJ2-5,TRBV12-3/TRBV12-4,16,CASSRGDGRALETQYF
TRBJ1-1,TRBV29-1,11,CSLDGNTEAFF
TRBJ2-1,TRBV7-9,14,CASSSPGSGNEQFF
TRBJ1-3,TRBV5-1,14,CASSKDIARNTIYF
TRBJ2-5,TRBV10-3,14,CAIGWTGKQETQYF
TRBJ1-4,TRBV4-1,14,CASSFGLPNEKLFF
TRBJ2-1,TRBV7-9,16,CASSSITGGSYNEQFF
TRBJ2-2,TRBV2,12,CASGREVGELFF
TRBJ2-3,TRBV27,14,CASSFRLAADTQYF
TRBJ2-5,TRBV7-9,16,CASSIGGALIQETQYF
TRBJ2-1,TRBV12-3/TRBV12-4,17,CASSLGAQLAPYNEQFF
TRBJ2-1,TRBV12-3/TRBV12-4,16,CASSLDWTSYSDEQFF
TRBJ2-1,TRBV10-3,13,CAIGRGRDSEQFF
TRBJ2-1,TRBV7-8,17,CASSPHRILAGGNEQFF
TRBJ1-1,TRBV12-3/TRBV12-4,15,CASTKSDSPNTEAFF
TRBJ2-3,TRBV29-1,13,CSQFAGVTDTQYF